One and the same sample provided the 26 T cell receptor beta chains below, sequenced in a study of cytomegalovirus exposure and HLA in healthy donors. PCR employed 60 Vbeta and 13 Jbeta primers. Using immunoSEQ multiplex PCR, the repertoire was profiled, and TCRdb retains in-frame clones only, with some absent. The table includes approximately 78,000 clones, about four fifths detected once. The specimen was PBMCs. The receptors here all came from a woman in her forties or fifties in good health and CMV-seronegative.

This clone was detected once. The chain joins TRBV14 to TRBJ1-6; D gene ambiguous. V lost 5 bases and J lost 6, with 8 bases in between. The CDR3 loop spans 13 amino acids. Germline values: CDR1 SGHDN, CDR2 FVKESK. CDR3 sequence: CASSGQLNSPLHF. The CDR3 nucleotides read TGTGCCAGCAGCGGGCAGCTTAATTCACCCCTCCACTTT.

The genes are TRBV30 and TRBJ1-1, with 9 bases identical to TRBD1. From germline, CDR1 is GTSNPN and CDR2 SVGIG (reference sequence). J was trimmed by 0 bases and V by 3 bases; bases with no gene match: 2. The CDR3 totals 14 residues. Here the CDR3 reads CAWRGQGLNTEAFF. CDR3 bases: TGTGCCTGGAGGGGACAGGGTTTGAACACTGAAGCTTTCTTT. Filled out from reference TRBV30 and TRBJ1-1, the complete variable domain reads SQTIHQWPATLVQPVGSPLSLECTVEGTSNPNLYWYRQAAGRGLQLLFYSVGIGQISSEVPQNLSASRPQDRQFILSSKKLLLSDSGFYLCAWRGQGLNTEAFFGQGTRLTVV.

The gene calls are TRBV18 and TRBJ2-2, with 9 nucleotides matching TRBD1. V shed 5 bases and J 6 bases; nucleotides not matched to a gene: 10. The CDR3 consists of 16 residues. CDR1 KGHSH and CDR2 LQKENI come from the germline V gene. DNA of the CDR3: TGTGCCAGCTCAGCAAACAGGGGGCGCGGAGCCGGGGAGCTGTTTTTT. Translation: CASSANRGRGAGELFF.

The gene calls are TRBV10-3 and TRBJ1-5; 10 bases match TRBD1. Looked up from germline, CDR1 is ENHRY and CDR2 is SYGVKD. Trimming at V came to 3 bases and at J to 6 bases, leaving 8 bases not matched to a gene. The CDR3 is 16 residues long. CDR3 amino acids: CAISDLDRGFLQPQHF. CDR3 sequence (DNA): TGTGCCATCAGTGATCTGGACAGGGGGTTCCTTCAGCCCCAGCATTTT.

The chain is built from TRBV13 and TRBJ2-7; D not certain. This CDR3 spans 16 amino acids. Germline CDR1 PRHDT, CDR2 FYEKMQ (reference sequence). V dropped 0 bases and J dropped 0 bases, with 12 bases sitting between them. This chain's CDR3 is CASSLGRLSDSYEQYF. The CDR3 DNA is TGTGCCAGCAGCTTAGGTCGTCTCAGCGACTCCTACGAGCAGTACTTC.

The chain couples TRBV5-4 to TRBJ2-7; a weak D match, TRBD1 (6 bases). This CDR3 comprises 14 residues. V lost 4 bases and J 2 bases, leaving 13 bases between the germline ends. Germline assignment: CDR1 SGHNT and CDR2 YYREEE (reference sequence). In DNA form, the CDR3 reads TGTGCCAGCAGCCTCCGGACAGCAACCTACGAGCAGTACTTC. Its protein product is CASSLRTATYEQYF.

V gene TRBV2 combines with J gene TRBJ2-3, with a weak D call TRBD2 (6 bases). Germline CDR1 SNHLY, CDR2 FYNNEI. The CDR3 spans 14 residues. V gave up 8 bases and J gave up 2 bases, with 14 bases separating them. The CDR3 nucleotides read TGTGCCAGCCATCGGGGGTCTAACACAGATACGCAGTATTTT. Translation gives CASHRGSNTDTQYF. Using reference TRBV2 and TRBJ2-3 for the parts outside the CDR3, the full variable domain is EPEVTQTPSHQVTQMGQEVILRCVPISNHLYFYWYRQILGQKVEFLVSFYNNEISEKSEIFDDQFSVERPDGSNFTLKIRSTKLEDSAMYFCASHRGSNTDTQYFGPGTRLTVL.

The chain employs TRBV2 and TRBJ1-1, with 8 bases identical to TRBD1. Germline CDR1 and CDR2: SNHLY and FYNNEI. The CDR3 has 15 residues. Trimming at V came to 5 bases and at J to 7 bases, leaving 12 bases not matched to a gene. CDR3 sequence: CASSQTGTGLVEAFF. CDR3 in DNA: TGTGCCAGCAGTCAAACCGGGACAGGTCTAGTTGAAGCTTTCTTT.

J is TRBJ1-5 and V is TRBV19; D remains unclear. The CDR3 is made up of 15 amino acids. V was pared by 2 bases and J by 6 bases, with 14 bases between. The germline V gene encodes CDR1 LNHDA and CDR2 SQIVND (reference sequence). CDR3 sequence reads: CASSILPGAAQPQHF. The CDR3, as DNA: TGTGCCAGTAGTATACTGCCAGGCGCCGCTCAGCCCCAGCATTTT.

The genes are TRBV7-9 and TRBJ2-7; D possibly corresponds to TRBD2 (6 bases). V lost 5 bases and J 9 bases, leaving 23 bases between the germline ends. Germline V gene lookup returns CDR1 SEHNR and CDR2 FQNEAQ (reference sequence). There are 15 residues in the CDR3. The CDR3 region is CASSADGETSFGQYF. Written as DNA, the CDR3 is TGTGCCAGCAGCGCGGACGGCGAGACTAGTTTCGGGCAGTACTTC.

The chain is built from TRBV21-1 and TRBJ2-7; the table's D gene call, TRBD1, was not cross checked with the DNA. TRBV21-1 is labeled a pseudogene. This CDR3 has 15 amino acids. The CDR3 region is CASSLGQGTEYEQYF. The CDR3 DNA reads as TGTGCCAGCTCCCTAGGCCAGGGGACGGAATACGAGCAGTACTTC.

The rearrangement joins TRBV6-5 to TRBJ2-3, with D perhaps matching TRBD1 (6 bases). The V gene lost 0 bases and the J gene lost 6 bases, with 16 bases spanning the gap. CDR1 MNHEY and CDR2 SVGAGI come from the germline V gene. This CDR3 spans 16 amino acids. The CDR3 here is CASSYSRTEPGDTQYF. The CDR3 coding sequence is TGTGCCAGCAGTTACTCCCGGACAGAGCCCGGGGATACGCAGTATTTT.

This clone has just a few counts. V is TRBV30 and J is TRBJ1-2; tentatively, D is TRBD1 (6 bases). The CDR3 covers 15 residues. The germline V gene encodes CDR1 GTSNPN and CDR2 SVGIG (reference sequence). Trimming removed 5 bases from V and 8 bases from J, with 24 bases in between. In nucleotides, the CDR3 is TGTGCCTGGGTAGTACCTGGGGGGGACAAATTGGGCTACACCTTC. Translating gives CAWVVPGGDKLGYTF.

The V gene is TRBV6-5, the J gene TRBJ1-2; perhaps TRBD1 as D (6 bases). Germline values: CDR1 MNHEY, CDR2 SVGAGI. Between the trimmed V and J ends, which lost 2 bases and 5 bases, there was a span of 9 bases. The CDR3 has 13 amino acids. CDR3 coding DNA: TGTGCCAGCAGTTACCGGACAGAATATGGCTACACCTTC. Translation gives CASSYRTEYGYTF.

With regard to this clone: Lacking the conserved final phenylalanine or tryptophan, this CDR3 likely reflects a read error. J is TRBJ1-1 and V is TRBV19; D is undetermined. The V end was cut by 1 base, the J end by 10 bases, with 22 bases between. The CDR3 spans 16 residues. Germline CDR1 reads LNHDA; CDR2 reads SQIVND (reference sequence). This CDR3 is CASSIGTLRKVGGAFL. The CDR3 bases are TGTGCCAGTAGTATAGGGACCCTCCGAAAAGTTGGAGGAGCTTTCCTT.

This chain joins TRBV7-2 and TRBJ2-7; 11 bases line up with TRBD1. The CDR3 length is 14 residues. J lost 4 bases, V lost 5 bases, and 4 bases had no gene match. Per the germline V gene, CDR1 is SGHTA and CDR2 is FQGNSA. This CDR3 reads CASSLGQGVYEQYV. The CDR3 DNA reads TGTGCCAGCAGCCTGGGACAGGGGGTATACGAGCAGTACGTC.

This clone appeared a few times. The chain is built from TRBV4-1 and TRBJ1-3; no definite D call. Germline V gene sequence: CDR1 MGHRA, CDR2 YSYEKL. Trimming left V 5 bases short and J 5 bases short, with 13 bases between. The CDR3 length is 14 residues. CDR3 sequence reads: CASSSPGDRNTIYF. CDR3 coding DNA: TGCGCCAGCAGCTCCCCCGGTGACAGAAACACCATATATTTT.

The V call is TRBV29-1, the J call TRBJ1-2; D may be TRBD1 (5 bases). Germline V gene data show CDR1 as SQVTM and CDR2 as ANQGSEA. This CDR3 has 11 amino acids. Trimming took 3 bases from V and 8 from J, leaving 10 bases between them. The CDR3 region has the DNA TGCAGCGTTGATAGGGGAGGAGGCTACACCTTC. This gives the protein CSVDRGGGYTF.

The rearrangement joins TRBV6-6 to TRBJ2-5; D remains ambiguous. The CDR3 covers 13 residues. Trimming took off 2 bases at V and 5 bases at J, with 9 bases between the two ends. The germline V gene has CDR1 MNHNY and CDR2 SVGAGI (reference sequence). The CDR3 bases are TGTGCCAGCAGTTACGATTTAGCCGAGACCCAGTACTTC. Translating gives CASSYDLAETQYF.

The chain employs TRBV19 and TRBJ1-5; possibly TRBD1 for D (5 bases). Germline-derived CDR1 and CDR2 are LNHDA and SQIVND (reference sequence). The CDR3 runs to 15 residues. V was trimmed by 5 bases and J by 0 bases, leaving 11 bases between them. This CDR3 reads CASSGGFYSNQPQHF. The CDR3 nucleotides read TGTGCCAGTAGTGGGGGGTTCTATAGCAATCAGCCCCAGCATTTT.

The chain links TRBV9 to TRBJ2-2; a possible D gene is TRBD2 (5 bases). The germline V and J ends were trimmed by 0 bases and 3 bases, with 12 bases remaining between them. Per germline, CDR1 SGDLS and CDR2 YYNGEE. The length of the CDR3 is 16 residues. This CDR3 is CASSVGGEMYTGELFF. The DNA of the CDR3 is TGTGCCAGCAGCGTAGGTGGGGAGATGTACACCGGGGAGCTGTTTTTT.

The V and J genes are TRBV6-5 and TRBJ2-5, with 7 bases lining up with TRBD2. The J call is doubtful: the DNA matches TRBJ2-7 better. The CDR3 is 14 amino acids. Germline-derived CDR1 and CDR2 are MNHEY and SVGAGI. The CDR3 reads CASVPSGNTYEQYF. DNA for the CDR3: TGTGCCAGCGTTCCTAGCGGTAACACCTACGAGCAGTACTTC.

The J gene is TRBJ2-3, the V gene TRBV18; D possibly corresponds to TRBD2 (6 bases). V was trimmed by 11 bases and J by 2 bases, leaving 14 bases between them. The CDR3 is 13 amino acids. Germline V gives CDR1 KGHSH, CDR2 LQKENI. CDR3 loop: CAGGFRLTDTQYF. Here the CDR3 DNA reads TGTGCCGGGGGGTTTCGTCTCACAGATACGCAGTATTTT.

The chain employs TRBV19 and TRBJ2-1; TRBD2 matches 11 bases. The V gene's germline CDR1 is LNHDA and CDR2 SQIVND (reference sequence). CDR3 size: 17 residues. The ends lost 1 base at V and 7 bases at J; junction bases unmatched: 9. The CDR3 reads CASSIGLAGGPGNEQFF. The DNA of the CDR3 is TGTGCCAGTAGTATAGGTTTAGCGGGAGGGCCGGGAAATGAGCAGTTCTTC.

This clone has a single count. The chain has TRBV11-2 and TRBJ2-7; TRBD2 matches at 10 bases. J lost 4 bases, V lost 10 bases, and 10 bases had no gene match. The germline V gene has CDR1 SGHAT and CDR2 FQNNGV. The CDR3 runs 14 residues. Here the CDR3 reads CATTLAGGGYEQYF. CDR3 DNA sequence: TGTGCCACCACCTTAGCGGGAGGCGGGTACGAGCAGTACTTC. The whole variable domain, remainder taken from reference TRBV11-2 and TRBJ2-7, is EAGVAQSPRYKIIEKRQSVAFWCNPISGHATLYWYQQILGQGPKLLIQFQNNGVVDDSQLPKDRFSAERLKGVDSTLKIQPAKLEDSAVYLCATTLAGGGYEQYFGPGTRLTVT.

This sequence joins TRBV4-1 and TRBJ1-1, with unresolved D. Trimming cost V 1 base and J 1 base, with 10 bases left between them. Germline CDR1 reads MGHRA; CDR2 reads YSYEKL. The CDR3 covers 15 residues. For the CDR3, the DNA is TGCGCCAGCAGCCAAGGGCGAAACAGGAACACTGAAGCTTTCTTT. Its translation: CASSQGRNRNTEAFF.